Listed here are 5 T cell receptor beta chains from one sample, sequenced in a study of blood T cell repertoires in COVID-19. Sequenced by immunoSEQ multiplex PCR; TCRdb stores in-frame clones only, minus some. The table has roughly 380,000 clones, over 75% seen once. The sequenced material came from PBMCs or T cells enriched from blood (not recorded which). The receptors originated from a woman in her 30s who had recovered from COVID-19.

The V and J genes are TRBV4-1 and TRBJ2-2; D possibly corresponds to TRBD1 (5 bases). V was shortened by 1 base and J by 0 bases, with 6 bases between the two germline ends. This CDR3 spans 15 amino acids. Germline loops: CDR1 MGHRA, CDR2 YSYEKL. CDR3 sequence reads: CASSQVQANTGELFF. CDR3 DNA: TGCGCCAGCAGCCAAGTACAGGCGAACACCGGGGAGCTGTTTTTT.

This clone was seen a few times. The rearrangement joins TRBV9 to TRBJ1-6; maybe TRBD1 (6 bases). Germline CDR1 reads SGDLS; CDR2 reads YYNGEE. There are 15 residues in the CDR3. Trimming removed 4 bases at V and 10 bases at J, with 18 bases between. CDR3: CASSPGAPWTSPLHF. CDR3 DNA: TGTGCCAGCAGCCCAGGGGCCCCCTGGACCTCACCCCTCCACTTT.

This chain links TRBV2 with TRBJ1-5, with D unresolved. Germline-derived CDR1 and CDR2 are SNHLY and FYNNEI. V was shortened by 2 bases and J by 1 base, with 15 bases between the two germline ends. The CDR3 runs to 17 residues. CDR3 nucleotide sequence: TGTGCCAGCAGTGAACGTTTATCCCCCCTGAGCAATCAGCCCCAGCATTTT. It translates to CASSERLSPLSNQPQHF.

The chain uses TRBV7-9 and TRBJ2-7; TRBD2 agrees at 15 bases. The V and J ends lost 5 bases and 1 base, in that order; junction bases with no gene match: 9. Per the germline V gene, CDR1 is SEHNR and CDR2 is FQNEAQ (reference sequence). This CDR3 comprises 18 residues. The CDR3 spells CASSPLGLAGGLSYEQYF. The CDR3 DNA sequence: TGTGCCAGCAGCCCCTTGGGACTAGCGGGAGGTTTATCCTACGAGCAGTACTTC.

The chain carries TRBV7-8 and TRBJ2-3; TRBD1 matches 9 bases. V was clipped by 3 bases and J by 2 bases; unmatched bases: 6. CDR1 SGHVS and CDR2 FQNEAQ come from the germline V gene. CDR3 length equals 16 residues. This CDR3 is CASSLADRGHTDTQYF. DNA for the CDR3: TGTGCCAGCAGCTTGGCGGACAGGGGACACACAGATACGCAGTATTTT.